Included here is one T cell receptor (beta chain) sequence, with context. Its antigen is not yet known. No base quality information exists; no much larger clone differs at one position. Library prep was done by the immunoSEQ multiplex PCR assay. For the multiplex PCR, a mixture combining 60 forward primers for TCR Vbeta segments and 13 reverse primers for TCR Jbeta segments was used. The CDR3 region of rearranged TCR beta genes was amplified from genomic DNA with a multiplex PCR assay. The amplified TCR beta libraries were sequenced on the Illumina HiSeq System as 87-base-pair reads. In the original analysis: In a later analysis, 70 million to 95 million unique TCR beta chains were counted across the roughly 670 repertoires, and around 10 million of these chains were shared by at least two donors. A nearest-neighbor algorithm error-corrected the raw reads and collapsed the reads into unique sequences, merging closely related sequences to remove PCR and sequencing errors. CDR3 sequences were aligned to IMGT reference sequences to assign V, D and J gene segments. For a sequence to be retained, a match of at least six nucleotides was required to both a V gene segment and a J gene segment. A rearrangement was called productive if the CDR3 had no stop codons and remained in frame with V and J, and every other rearrangement was called non-productive. CDR3 was defined by IMGT convention, running from the second conserved V-encoded cysteine to the conserved J-encoded phenylalanine. Sequences without an unambiguous match to a single V gene segment were excluded from the earlier analysis of approximately 600 of the donors. In an earlier analysis of 587 of the donors, V segments were called functional above 56.7% productive rearrangements and were called segregating when the between-donor standard deviation exceeded 5%. A statistical classification framework was built for diagnosing cytomegalovirus status from the catalog of TCR beta chain sequences. In a later analysis, V and J genes were assigned by comparing TCR nucleotide sequences against IMGT/GENE-DB human TR gene sequences. Using the TCRdist pipeline, a later analysis assigned CDR3 sequences along with most-parsimonious VDJ recombination scenarios. A later analysis defined each TCR beta chain by its CDR3 amino acid sequence plus V-gene family, and excluded reads lacking a unique V-gene family. A later analysis removed 550 to 650 highly shared, low-generation-probability nucleotide sequences to deal with suspected cross-contamination and a sequencing artifact. In a later analysis, a clonal expansion index was calculated for each public chain from normalized within-repertoire ranks of inferred template counts. In a later analysis, generation probabilities were computed using a VDJ recombination model fitted to out-of-frame rearrangements, and the results were checked against IGoR. In a later analysis, hypergeometric tests were used to score TCR-TCR, TCR-HLA and TCR-CMV co-occurrence, with a repertoire-size bias correction applied to TCR pairs. False discovery rates were estimated in a later analysis by permuting HLA or CMV assignments 20 times. In a later analysis, co-occurring TCRs were grouped with DBSCAN, and TCRdist sequence similarity was added when clustering was performed within HLA-allele-positive subsets. Repertoires with fewer than 30,000 or more than 120,000 public chains were left out of co-occurrence clustering, as were several repertoires with anomalous nucleotide sharing. Here the immuneACCESS table is served through TCRdb, limited to in-frame sequences with V and J called. Missing clones are a known gap in these copies; in checked studies unresolved V genes cover under half, and the rest lacks a known reason. V, J and clone size reflect that table, while D and trimming were determined from the DNA. This sample lists just over 150,000 clones; roughly 84% were detected once. The ten largest clones capture under 6.5% of the sample.

The cohort consisted of 600 to 750 healthy bone marrow donors. At the time of sampling, all cohort members were nominally healthy, though unrecorded immune exposures were likely present. The donor was CMV seropositive and belonged to the group of over 250 seropositive cohort members. A peripheral blood sample was provided by each donor, and peripheral blood mononuclear cells were used for TCR beta sequencing. The Qiagen DNeasy Blood Extraction Kit was used to extract genomic DNA from the blood cell samples. This entry comes from a study of cytomegalovirus exposure and HLA in healthy donors (TCRdb year 2017). Background for the entire study: An earlier analysis of roughly 500 of the donors reported about 300 Gb of sequence data and approximately 120 million unique TCR beta sequences obtained from about 200 million T cells. The number of donors typed differed by locus, with about 629-630 for A, B, C, DRB1 and DQB1, roughly 550 for DQA1, 600 to 610 for DPA1, and 400 to 490 for DPB1. In an earlier analysis of around 540 of the donors, high-throughput TCR beta sequencing was used to judge whether each TCR beta V gene segment behaved as functional or pseudogenic. The later analysis used no new phenotypic data to find candidate immune exposures, relying instead on TCR beta sequences and their occurrence across donors. A later analysis re-examined previously published TCR beta repertoires from 600 to 700 donors and added high-resolution HLA genotyping to investigate patterns of TCR occurrence. Donor age, sex, ethnicity and CMV serostatus were compiled together with the repertoire data. The study was designed to test whether signatures of past pathogen exposure could be identified by cataloging public T cell receptors. Both class I and class II loci were covered by HLA typing, at four-digit resolution. Among 350 to 400 genotyped donors of the cohort, an average of roughly 240,000 unique TCR beta nucleotide sequences were sequenced per donor, about a sixth of them non-productive. Along with the roughly 670-subject first cohort, a separate validation cohort of over a hundred different subjects was used. The genetic ancestry cluster associated with self-reported Caucasian donors included 80% to 90% of the roughly 410 genotyped donors. Roughly five DR-DQ haplotypes were treated as single units for association and clustering because of strong linkage in the cohort. All discovery cohort repertoires had been generated using a single sequencing platform. The study profiled the T cell repertoires of fewer than 850 subjects by immunosequencing and related them to cytomegalovirus serostatus. An early release covering just under 650 HLA-typed donors comprised 300 to 350 gigabases of sequencing data and around 80 million unique TCR sequences. A later genetic analysis took genome-wide SNP genotypes for about 55% of the 666 donors and used that subset as a discovery cohort. To predict cytomegalovirus infection status, the study brought together high-throughput TCR immunosequencing, statistical association of individual TCRs with disease status, and machine learning. The paper's findings and limits, for the study overall: Cytomegalovirus status was reported to be diagnosed by the classifier with high specificity and sensitivity in both the original and validation cohorts. When HLA alleles, especially DR and DQ, strongly co-occurred, attributing TCR associations to individual alleles was difficult. This cohort had only TCR beta chains sequenced, and the lack of alpha or paired-chain data limited which features could be detected. In an earlier analysis of approximately 590 of the donors, most TCR beta V segments appeared in productive rearrangements about 90% or about 30% of the time, broadly matching IMGT annotations. Presence/absence analyses assumed roughly uniform sequencing depth across donors, an assumption that may not hold. In vitro tests confirmed that a few of the cytomegalovirus-associated TCR beta chains recognize cytomegalovirus antigens. A later analysis associated roughly 17,000 TCR beta sequences with specific HLA alleles at a false discovery rate of 0.05. In a later genetic analysis, a missense DCLRE1C variant was associated with V-gene and J-gene trimming of TCR beta chains, and the association was replicated in an independent cohort. Compared with equally common non-associated chains, HLA-associated TCR beta chains in a later analysis were more clonally expanded and had lower generation probabilities. According to a later analysis, most CMV-associated TCR beta chains appeared to be HLA-restricted, and the HLA associations seemed to be driven largely by CMV exposure. It was suggested by the authors that the approach could potentially be generalized to other disease states and immunological phenotypes. Across donors, most TCR sequences were observed very rarely, whereas some public TCRs were present in many individuals. Linkage disequilibrium might explain the correlated functional status among segregating V segments, but an unknown experimental factor could not be ruled out. Because HLA typing was missing for some donors at each locus, association tests included only the typed subset. A further reported finding was that TCR beta sequences accurately predicted the HLA-A and HLA-B alleles for most subjects in the first cohort. Because counts were too low, 15 or so rarely observed V segments, including chromosome 9 orphons, were excluded from the earlier analysis of a few hundred of the donors. In a later genetic analysis, fewer N-insertions in productive TCRs were reported among donors in an Asian-associated ancestry cluster than the approximately 630-donor mean. According to a later analysis, parvovirus B19, influenza, CMV and Epstein-Barr virus appeared linked to several top co-occurrence clusters. Immune exposure information for the cohort was limited to CMV serostatus. A cluster of highly shared sequence variants was judged likely to represent a technical artifact of the sequencing pipeline. In a later analysis, TCR association rates were found to vary across HLA loci, with the most associated TCRs seen for DRB1 alleles and the fewest for HLA-C alleles. The study gave a list of under 200 TCR beta chains associated with cytomegalovirus.

The origin of this receptor is a man aged 50 or older in good health and CMV-seropositive. The sequenced material came from PBMCs.

CDR3 region: CASSWTGGADEQYF. The bases read TGTGCCAGCTCATGGACAGGGGGTGCCGACGAGCAGTACTTC. The sequence joins TRBV18 to TRBJ2-7; TRBD1 lines up with 10 middle nucleotides. The CDR3 starts with the cysteine, ends with the phenylalanine, and has 14 residues. The kept DNA is CDR3 alone, 42 bases in frame from the first base. Looking up the germline V gene yields CDR1 KGHSH and CDR2 LQKENI. V is trimmed back by 5 bases and J by 5 bases, and the junction contains 6 bases that no gene match accounts for.